The 6 T cell receptor beta chains reported below all come from one sample, sequenced in a study of blood T cell repertoires in COVID-19. Repertoires were generated with immunoSEQ multiplex PCR, while TCRdb's copy carries only in-frame clones and drops some. This table holds 200,000 to 250,000 clones, about nine tenths found once. Sequencing was performed on peripheral blood. These receptors originate from an older woman who had recovered from COVID-19.

The chain combines TRBV19 with TRBJ1-5; 11 nucleotides agree with TRBD1. With 6 bases clipped from V and 1 base from J, the junction kept 5 bases outside the gene matches. Germline V gene lookup returns CDR1 LNHDA and CDR2 SQIVND (reference sequence). The CDR3 has 16 amino acids. DNA for the CDR3: TGTGCCAGTAGGGACAGGGGGCGCAGAAGCAATCAGCCCCAGCATTTT. This encodes CASRDRGRRSNQPQHF.

The rearrangement joins TRBV7-2 to TRBJ2-3; 15 positions match TRBD2. The CDR3 has 18 amino acids. Germline V CDR1 and CDR2: SGHTA, FQGNSA. The V and J ends lost 7 bases and 2 bases, in that order; junction bases with no gene match: 10. The CDR3 coding sequence is TGTGCCAGCATGCGAGGGACTAGCGGGGGGCGGATCACAGATACGCAGTATTTT. It codes for CASMRGTSGGRITDTQYF.

V usage is TRBV3-1 (or the pseudogene TRBV3-2) and J usage is TRBJ2-5; TRBD2 matches 12 bases. The V and J ends lost 3 bases and 4 bases, in that order; junction bases with no gene match: 0. Germline V gene sequence: CDR1 LGHDT, CDR2 YNNKEL (reference sequence). CDR3 length equals 14 residues. The CDR3 spells CASSQTSGGETQYF. DNA for the CDR3: TGTGCCAGCAGCCAGACTAGCGGGGGAGAGACCCAGTACTTC.

The J gene is TRBJ2-5, the V gene TRBV29-1; 8 bases map to TRBD2. The CDR3 has 12 residues. The V gene's germline CDR1 is SQVTM and CDR2 ANQGSEA. J lost 5 bases, V lost 5 bases, and 4 bases had no gene match. The CDR3 region is CSVREGSETQYF. The DNA of the CDR3 is TGCAGCGTTCGGGAGGGGTCTGAGACCCAGTACTTC. Complete variable domain (other parts from reference TRBV29-1 and TRBJ2-5): SAVISQKPSRDICQRGTSLTIQCQVDSQVTMMFWYRQQPGQSLTLIATANQGSEATYESGFVIDKFPISRPNLTFSTLTVSNMSPEDSSIYLCSVREGSETQYFGPGTRLLVL.

The CDR3 region is CASKTGKYNEQFF. The CDR3 DNA sequence: TGTGCCAGCAAGACAGGGAAGTACAATGAGCAGTTCTTC. The genes are TRBV2 and TRBJ2-1; TRBD1 agrees at 7 bases. CDR1 is SNHLY and CDR2 is FYNNEI in the germline V gene. The CDR3 has 13 amino acids. Losses at the gene ends were 7 bases for V and 4 bases for J; bases not matched to a gene: 4.

The genes are TRBV9 and TRBJ1-6, with D tentatively TRBD1 (5 bases). Germline CDR1 reads SGDLS; CDR2 reads YYNGEE. The CDR3 spans 16 residues. V lost 4 bases and J lost 8, with 19 bases in between. CDR3 bases: TGTGCCAGCAGCCCGAGTTCTCGCAGGGATTATTCACCCCTCCACTTT. This encodes CASSPSSRRDYSPLHF. The full variable domain, rest sourced from reference TRBV9 and TRBJ1-6, is DSGVTQTPKHLITATGQRVTLRCSPRSGDLSVYWYQQSLDQGLQFLIQYYNGEERAKGNILERFSAQQFPDLHSELNLSSLELGDSALYFCASSPSSRRDYSPLHFGNGTRLTVT.